The text below deals with one TCR beta chain. Its antigen is not known. The trim removed 2 bases at V and 3 bases at J, leaving 10 bases unmatched. Germline V gene sequence: CDR1 GTSNPN, CDR2 SVGIG (reference sequence). This CDR3 region has 18 residues. Measured with immunoSEQ multiplex PCR; TCRdb has only the in-frame clones, and not every one. The profile shows about 83,000 clones, under 90% of them singletons. This entry comes from a study of OX40 agonist ivuxolimab in advanced cancers. Findings and limits, study-wide: At 0.1-3.0 mg/kg, partial responders had clonal expansion among the lowest observed.

This specimen consisted of CD4+ or CD8+ T cells sorted from blood, obtained in a trial of the OX40 agonist ivuxolimab. This clonotype was obtained from an adult with an advanced solid tumor such as melanoma, head and neck, liver or kidney cancer. This chain connects TRBV30 to TRBJ2-3; TRBD2 matches 14 bases. CDR3 loop: CAWSYTPGLAGATDTQYF. The CDR3 nucleotides read TGTGCCTGGAGTTATACTCCGGGACTAGCGGGGGCGACAGATACGCAGTATTTT.